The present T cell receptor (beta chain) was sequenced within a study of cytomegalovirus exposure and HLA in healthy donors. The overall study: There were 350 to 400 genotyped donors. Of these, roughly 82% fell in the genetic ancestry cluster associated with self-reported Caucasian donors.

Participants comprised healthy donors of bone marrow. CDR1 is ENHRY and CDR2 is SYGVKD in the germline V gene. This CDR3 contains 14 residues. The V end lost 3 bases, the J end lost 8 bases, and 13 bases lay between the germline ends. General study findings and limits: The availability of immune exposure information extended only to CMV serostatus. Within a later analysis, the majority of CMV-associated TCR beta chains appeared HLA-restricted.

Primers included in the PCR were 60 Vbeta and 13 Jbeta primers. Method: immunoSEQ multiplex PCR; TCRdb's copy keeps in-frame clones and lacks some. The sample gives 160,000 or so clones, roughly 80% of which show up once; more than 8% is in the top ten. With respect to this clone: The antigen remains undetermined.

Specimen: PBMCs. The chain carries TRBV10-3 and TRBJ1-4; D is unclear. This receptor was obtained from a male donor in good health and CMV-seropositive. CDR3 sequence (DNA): TGTGCCATCAGTGATGTTGGGGAGAGGGAAAAACTGTTTTTT. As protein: CAISDVGEREKLFF.